Listed below are T cell receptor beta chains from one sample, sequenced in a study of CD8 T cells in ankylosing spondylitis. TCRdb recomputed calls from the 5' RACE reads with MiXCR, one row per CDR3 protein. Of 250,000 or so distinct CDR3 sequences detected, 20% to 30% appear once; the ten largest clones hold 0.61%. Source material: blood, either unsorted or a sorted T cell fraction (not recorded which). All receptors come from a male donor with ankylosing spondylitis or in good health (not recorded which). Both conserved end residues are part of each CDR3. The order of the fields is V gene, clone size, J gene, D gene, CDR3 DNA, CDR3 protein. The D gene is left open where the match is weak. Expanded clones are given a class, and other clones once, few, many or no size at all.

TRBV6-5	many	TRBJ2-1	NA	TGTGCCAGCAGTTCCGACATTAACCCCTACAATGAGCAGTTCTTC	CASSSDINPYNEQFF
TRBV2	NA	TRBJ2-1	NA	TGTGCCAGCAGCGAAATTGGGACCCCTAATGAGCAGTTCTTC	CASSEIGTPNEQFF
TRBV20-1	NA	TRBJ2-1	NA	TGCAGTGCTAGAGCGAGGGGGGACCTAGGGTCCCATGAGCAGTTCTTC	CSARARGDLGSHEQFF
TRBV4-1	many	TRBJ1-1	NA	TGCGCCAGCAGCCAAGATAATAATCTGAACACTGAAGCTTTCTTT	CASSQDNNLNTEAFF
TRBV20-1	few	TRBJ2-7	NA	TGCAGTGCCCGACCAACTGTTTCCTACGAGCAGTACTTC	CSARPTVSYEQYF
TRBV20-1	few	TRBJ2-3	TRBD2	TGCAGTGCCTCCTCGCTAGCGGGGGGATCAGATACGCAGTATTTT	CSASSLAGGSDTQYF
TRBV4-1	many	TRBJ2-7	NA	TGCGCCAGCAGCCAAGACGCGGGGACATTCTACGAGCAGTACTTC	CASSQDAGTFYEQYF
TRBV20-1	few	TRBJ2-6	NA	TGCAGTGCCGATAACAGGGTTGAAGGGGCCAACGTCCTGACTTTC	CSADNRVEGANVLTF
TRBV27	many	TRBJ1-1	NA	TGTGCCAGCAGTCCCACCTCCCGGGGGAACACTGAAGCTTTCTTT	CASSPTSRGNTEAFF
TRBV20-1	NA	TRBJ2-7	NA	TGCAGTGCTAGAGGGGGGGCGCGAAACGGGCAGTACTTC	CSARGGARNGQYF
TRBV29-1	many	TRBJ2-5	TRBD1	TGCAGCGTTCTCGACAGGGAAGAGACCCAGTACTTC	CSVLDREETQYF
TRBV7-2	NA	TRBJ2-5	NA	TGTGCCAGCAGCTTTATCGCCTCTGGGCAGACCCAGTACTTC	CASSFIASGQTQYF
TRBV5-6	many	TRBJ1-6	NA	TGTGCCAGCAGCTTGGTGGGGGCGGGCACTGAGCCCCTCCACTTT	CASSLVGAGTEPLHF
TRBV12-3/TRBV12-4	NA	TRBJ2-1	NA	TGTGCCAGCAGCAGACAGGGGCCCGGGGGGGATGAGCAGTTCTTC	CASSRQGPGGDEQFF
TRBV18	many	TRBJ2-5	NA	TGTGCCAGCTCCCTCGCAGGGATTCGGGAGACCCAGTACTTC	CASSLAGIRETQYF
TRBV20-1	few	TRBJ1-1	NA	TGCAGTGCACTGCCTAGACACCTGAACACTGAAGCTTTCTTT	CSALPRHLNTEAFF
TRBV12-3/TRBV12-4	NA	TRBJ2-1	TRBD2	TGTGCCAGCAGGAGCATGGAGCGGGGGGCTTACAATGAGCAGTTCTTC	CASRSMERGAYNEQFF
TRBV28	many	TRBJ1-6	NA	TGTGCCAGCAGTCTGGACGGAGGGTTGAATTCACCCCTCCACTTT	CASSLDGGLNSPLHF
TRBV18	NA	TRBJ2-1	NA	TGTGCCAGCTCACCAAGCCCATCTGAGCAGTTCTTC	CASSPSPSEQFF
TRBV7-9	NA	TRBJ2-3	TRBD1	TGTGCCAGCAGCTTTGGGGGACAGGGAGACACAGATACGCAGTATTTT	CASSFGGQGDTDTQYF
TRBV12-3/TRBV12-4	few	TRBJ2-7	NA	TGTGCCAGCAGTTTAGCTATAGAGGGCGAGCAGTACTTC	CASSLAIEGEQYF
TRBV12-2	NA	TRBJ2-7	NA	TGTGCAAGTCGCTTCCACGAGCAGTACTTC	CASRFHEQYF
TRBV5-4	many	TRBJ2-5	NA	TGTGCCAGCAGCTTGGGTGGAACAGTCGAGACCCAGTACTTC	CASSLGGTVETQYF
TRBV25-1	many	TRBJ1-1	NA	TGTGCCAGCAGAGACGGTGAAGCTTTCTTT	CASRDGEAFF
TRBV9	few	TRBJ2-2	NA	TGTGCCAGCAGCTTCTCGTCCAGGGTAGGCGGGGAGCTGTTTTTT	CASSFSSRVGGELFF
TRBV6-1	few	TRBJ2-1	TRBD2	TGTGCCAGCAGTGACGGACTAGCGGGGGGACTCCTGGGCAATGAGCAGTTCTTC	CASSDGLAGGLLGNEQFF
TRBV20-1	few	TRBJ2-3	TRBD2	TGCAGTGCTAAAAAGGCAGGGAGGGCCTTCACAGATACGCAGTATTTT	CSAKKAGRAFTDTQYF